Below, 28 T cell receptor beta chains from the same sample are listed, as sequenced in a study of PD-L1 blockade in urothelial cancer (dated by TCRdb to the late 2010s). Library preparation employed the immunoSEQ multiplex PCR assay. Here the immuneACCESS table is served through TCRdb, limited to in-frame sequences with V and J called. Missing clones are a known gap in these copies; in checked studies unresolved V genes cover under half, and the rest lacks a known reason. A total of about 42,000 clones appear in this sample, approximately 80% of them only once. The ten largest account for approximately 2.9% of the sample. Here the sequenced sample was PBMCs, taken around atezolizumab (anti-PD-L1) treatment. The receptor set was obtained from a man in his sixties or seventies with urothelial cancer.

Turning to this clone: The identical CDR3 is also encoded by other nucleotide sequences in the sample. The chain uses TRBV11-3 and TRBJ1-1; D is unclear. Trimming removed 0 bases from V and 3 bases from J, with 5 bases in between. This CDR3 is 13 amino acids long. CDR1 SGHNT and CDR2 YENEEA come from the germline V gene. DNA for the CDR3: TGTGCCAGCAGCTTAGAGGGAGACACTGAAGCTTTCTTT. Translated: CASSLEGDTEAFF.

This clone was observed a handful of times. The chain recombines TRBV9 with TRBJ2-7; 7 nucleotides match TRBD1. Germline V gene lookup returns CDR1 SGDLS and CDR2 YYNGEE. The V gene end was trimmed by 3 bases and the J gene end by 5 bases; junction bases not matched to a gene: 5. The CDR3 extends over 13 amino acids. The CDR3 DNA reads TGTGCCAGCAGCGGACAGGGTTTCAACGAGCAGTACTTC. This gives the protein CASSGQGFNEQYF. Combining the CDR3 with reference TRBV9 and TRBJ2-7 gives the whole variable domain DSGVTQTPKHLITATGQRVTLRCSPRSGDLSVYWYQQSLDQGLQFLIQYYNGEERAKGNILERFSAQQFPDLHSELNLSSLELGDSALYFCASSGQGFNEQYFGPGTRLTVT.

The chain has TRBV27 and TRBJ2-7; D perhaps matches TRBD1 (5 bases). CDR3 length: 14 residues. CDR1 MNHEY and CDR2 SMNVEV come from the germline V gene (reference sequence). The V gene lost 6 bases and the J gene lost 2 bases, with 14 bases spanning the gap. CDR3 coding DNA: TGTGCCAGCAGCCCCAGCGTGGGGCCCTACGAGCAGTACTTC. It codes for CASSPSVGPYEQYF.

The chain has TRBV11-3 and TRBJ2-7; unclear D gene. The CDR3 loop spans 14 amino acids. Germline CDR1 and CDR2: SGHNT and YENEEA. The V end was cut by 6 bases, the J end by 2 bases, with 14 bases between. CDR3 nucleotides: TGTGCCAGCAGTTTCCCCGCGGAGACCTACGAGCAGTACTTC. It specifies CASSFPAETYEQYF. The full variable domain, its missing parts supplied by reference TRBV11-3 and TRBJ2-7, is EAGVVQSPRYKIIEKKQPVAFWCNPISGHNTLYWYLQNLGQGPELLIRYENEEAVDDSQLPKDRFSAERLKGVDSTLKIQPAELGDSAVYLCASSFPAETYEQYFGPGTRLTVT.

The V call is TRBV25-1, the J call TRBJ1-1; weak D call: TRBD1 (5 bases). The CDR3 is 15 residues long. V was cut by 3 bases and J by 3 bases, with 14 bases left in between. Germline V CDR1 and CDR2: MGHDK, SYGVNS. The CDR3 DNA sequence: TGTGCCAGCAGTGACTCTAAGGGGTGGGACACTGAAGCTTTCTTT. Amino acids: CASSDSKGWDTEAFF.

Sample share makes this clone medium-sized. As DNA, the CDR3 is TGTGCCAGCAGCCCTAGGACAGGGAAAGGGGAGCAGTACTTC. Residues: CASSPRTGKGEQYF. The chain uses TRBV11-2 and TRBJ2-7, with TRBD1 matching 8 bases. The CDR3 length is 14 residues. Per germline, CDR1 SGHAT and CDR2 FQNNGV. Losses at the gene ends were 5 bases for V and 7 bases for J; bases not matched to a gene: 10.

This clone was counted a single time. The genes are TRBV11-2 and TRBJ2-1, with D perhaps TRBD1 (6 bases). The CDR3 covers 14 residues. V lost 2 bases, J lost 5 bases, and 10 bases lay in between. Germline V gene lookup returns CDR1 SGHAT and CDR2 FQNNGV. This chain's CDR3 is CASSLSTGNNEQFF. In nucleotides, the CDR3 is TGTGCCAGCAGCTTATCGACAGGCAACAATGAGCAGTTCTTC.

Here the CDR3 DNA reads TGTGCCAGCAGTTACCTGGGACAGGGGATGAACAATGAGCAGTTCTTC. It translates to CASSYLGQGMNNEQFF. J is TRBJ2-1 and V is TRBV6-5, with 10 bases aligning to TRBD1. CDR3 size: 16 residues. The trim removed 2 bases at V and 5 bases at J, leaving 6 bases unmatched. CDR1 is MNHEY and CDR2 is SVGAGI in the germline V gene.

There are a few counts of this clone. DNA of the CDR3: TGTGCCAGCAGCCATATGTACAGGGGGCGCAGGGGTCAGCCCCAGCATTTT. This codes for CASSHMYRGRRGQPQHF. V is TRBV4-2 and J is TRBJ1-5, with TRBD1 matching over 9 bases. This CDR3 comprises 17 residues. CDR1 and CDR2 (germline): LGHNA, YNFKEQ. J gave up 6 bases and V 3 bases, and 12 bases lay outside the gene matches.

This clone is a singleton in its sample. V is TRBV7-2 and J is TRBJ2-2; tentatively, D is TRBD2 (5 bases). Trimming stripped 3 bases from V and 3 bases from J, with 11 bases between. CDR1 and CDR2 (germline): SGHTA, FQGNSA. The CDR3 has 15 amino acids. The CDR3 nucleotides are TGTGCCAGCAGCTTTGGGAGCCTGGACACCGGGGAGCTGTTTTTT. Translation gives CASSFGSLDTGELFF.

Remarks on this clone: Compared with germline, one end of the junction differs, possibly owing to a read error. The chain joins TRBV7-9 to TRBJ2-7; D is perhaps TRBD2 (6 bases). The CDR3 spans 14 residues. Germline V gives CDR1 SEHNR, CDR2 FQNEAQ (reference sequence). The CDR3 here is CASSSGTSTSKSDF. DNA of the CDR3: TGTGCCAGCAGCTCCGGGACTTCAACATCGAAGAGTGACTTC.

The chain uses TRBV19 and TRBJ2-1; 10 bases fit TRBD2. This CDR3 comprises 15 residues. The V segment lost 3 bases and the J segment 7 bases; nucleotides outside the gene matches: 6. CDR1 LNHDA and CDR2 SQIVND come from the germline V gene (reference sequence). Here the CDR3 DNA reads TGTGCCAGTAGTATTAGCGGGAGGCGAGGGAATGAGCAGTTCTTC. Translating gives CASSISGRRGNEQFF.

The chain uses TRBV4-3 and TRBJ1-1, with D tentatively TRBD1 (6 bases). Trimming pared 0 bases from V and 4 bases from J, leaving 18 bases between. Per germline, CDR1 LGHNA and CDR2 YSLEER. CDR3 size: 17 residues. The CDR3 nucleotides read TGCGCCAGCAGCCAAGAACCGGGACAACCGGCTTCCACTGAAGCTTTCTTT. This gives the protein CASSQEPGQPASTEAFF.

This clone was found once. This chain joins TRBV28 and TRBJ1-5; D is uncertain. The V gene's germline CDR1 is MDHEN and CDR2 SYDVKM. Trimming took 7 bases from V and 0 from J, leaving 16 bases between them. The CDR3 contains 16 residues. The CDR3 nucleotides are TGTGCCAGCACCGTCGGTCCGGTCAATAGCAATCAGCCCCAGCATTTT. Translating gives CASTVGPVNSNQPQHF.

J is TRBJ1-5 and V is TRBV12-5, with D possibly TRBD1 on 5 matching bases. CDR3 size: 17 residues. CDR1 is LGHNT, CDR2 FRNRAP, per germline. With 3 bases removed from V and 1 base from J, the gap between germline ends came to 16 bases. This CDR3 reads CASGLNSREESNQPQHF. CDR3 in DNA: TGTGCTAGTGGTTTAAACTCCAGGGAGGAAAGCAATCAGCCCCAGCATTTT.

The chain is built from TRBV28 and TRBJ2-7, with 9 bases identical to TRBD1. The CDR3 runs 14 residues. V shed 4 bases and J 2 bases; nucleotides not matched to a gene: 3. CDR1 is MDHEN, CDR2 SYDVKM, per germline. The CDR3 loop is CASSSTGGTYEQYF. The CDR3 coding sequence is TGTGCCAGCAGTTCGACAGGGGGGACCTACGAGCAGTACTTC.

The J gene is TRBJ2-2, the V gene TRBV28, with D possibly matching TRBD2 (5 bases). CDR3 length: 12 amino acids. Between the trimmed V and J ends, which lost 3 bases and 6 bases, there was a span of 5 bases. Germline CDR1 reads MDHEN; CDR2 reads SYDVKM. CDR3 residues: CASSLRAGELFF. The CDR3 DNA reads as TGTGCCAGCAGTTTGCGGGCCGGGGAGCTGTTTTTT.

CDR3 sequence (DNA): TGTGCCAGTAGTTTCGGGGAGGGGAAGGCAGCCGAAGCTTTCTTT. Its translation is CASSFGEGKAAEAFF. The V gene is TRBV19, the J gene TRBJ1-1, with TRBD1 as a possible D gene (5 bases). The CDR3 loop spans 15 amino acids. Deletions cut 5 bases from V and 8 bases from J, with 21 bases between. CDR1 and CDR2 from the germline V gene are LNHDA and SQIVND (reference sequence). The full variable domain, rest sourced from reference TRBV19 and TRBJ1-1, is DGGITQSPKYLFRKEGQNVTLSCEQNLNHDAMYWYRQDPGQGLRLIYYSQIVNDFQKGDIAEGYSVSREKKESFPLTVTSAQKNPTAFYLCASSFGEGKAAEAFFGQGTRLTVV.

This CDR3 reads CASSLAGLADGTDTQYF. The CDR3 DNA reads as TGCGCCAGCAGCTTGGCCGGACTAGCGGACGGCACAGATACGCAGTATTTT. This rearrangement joins TRBV5-1 to TRBJ2-3; TRBD2 matches 10 bases. CDR1 and CDR2 (germline): SGHRS, YFSETQ. Trimming took 0 bases from V and 1 from J; bases not matched to a gene: 5. The CDR3 has 17 amino acids.

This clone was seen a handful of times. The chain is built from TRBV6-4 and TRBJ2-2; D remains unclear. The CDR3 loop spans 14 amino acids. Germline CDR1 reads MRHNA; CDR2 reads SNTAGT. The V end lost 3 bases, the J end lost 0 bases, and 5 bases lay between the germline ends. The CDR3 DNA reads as TGTGCCAGCAGTGATTTCTCGAACACCGGGGAGCTGTTTTTT. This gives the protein CASSDFSNTGELFF.

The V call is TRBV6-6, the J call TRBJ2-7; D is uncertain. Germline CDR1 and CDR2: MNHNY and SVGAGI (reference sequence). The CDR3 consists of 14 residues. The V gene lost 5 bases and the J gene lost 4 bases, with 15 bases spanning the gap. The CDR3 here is CASSDPTFAYEQYF. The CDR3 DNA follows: TGTGCCAGCAGTGACCCGACATTCGCGTACGAGCAGTACTTC.

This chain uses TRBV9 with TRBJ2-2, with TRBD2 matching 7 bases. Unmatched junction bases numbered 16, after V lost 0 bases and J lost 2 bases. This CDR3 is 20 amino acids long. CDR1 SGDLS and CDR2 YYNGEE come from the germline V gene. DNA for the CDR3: TGTGCCAGCAGCGTAGCACTAATCGGTCGGGGAGGGCACAACACCGGGGAGCTGTTTTTT. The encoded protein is CASSVALIGRGGHNTGELFF.

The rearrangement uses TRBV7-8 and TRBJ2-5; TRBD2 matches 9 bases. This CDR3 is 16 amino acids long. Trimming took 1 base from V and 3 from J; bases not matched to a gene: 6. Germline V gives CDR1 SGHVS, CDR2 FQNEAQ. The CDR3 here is CASSLGRGRAKETQYF. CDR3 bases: TGTGCCAGCAGCTTAGGTCGCGGGAGGGCTAAAGAGACCCAGTACTTC. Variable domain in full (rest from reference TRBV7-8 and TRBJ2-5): GAGVSQSPRYKVAKRGQDVALRCDPISGHVSLFWYQQALGQGPEFLTYFQNEAQLDKSGLPSDRFFAERPEGSVSTLKIQRTQQEDSAVYLCASSLGRGRAKETQYFGPGTRLLVL.

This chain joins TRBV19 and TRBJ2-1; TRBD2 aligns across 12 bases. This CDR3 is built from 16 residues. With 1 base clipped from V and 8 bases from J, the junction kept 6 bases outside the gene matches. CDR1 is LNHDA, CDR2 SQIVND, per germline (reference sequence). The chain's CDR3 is CASSIVATSGRYEQFF. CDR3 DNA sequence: TGTGCCAGTAGTATAGTTGCGACTAGCGGGAGATATGAGCAGTTCTTC.

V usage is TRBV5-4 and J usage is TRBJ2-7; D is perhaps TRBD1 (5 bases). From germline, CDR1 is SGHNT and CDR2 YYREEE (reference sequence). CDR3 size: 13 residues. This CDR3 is CATKIGQNYEQYF. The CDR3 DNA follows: TGTGCTACCAAAATCGGACAAAACTACGAGCAGTACTTC. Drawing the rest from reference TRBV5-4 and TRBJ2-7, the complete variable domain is ETGVTQSPTHLIKTRGQQVTLRCSSQSGHNTVSWYQQALGQGPQFIFQYYREEENGRGNFPPRFSGLQFPNYSSELNVNALELDDSALYLCATKIGQNYEQYFGPGTRLTVT.

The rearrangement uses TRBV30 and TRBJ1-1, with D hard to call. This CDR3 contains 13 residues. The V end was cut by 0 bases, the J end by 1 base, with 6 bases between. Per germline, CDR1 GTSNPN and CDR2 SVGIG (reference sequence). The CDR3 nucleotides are TGTGCCTGGAGTGTACTCGCGAACACTGAAGCTTTCTTT. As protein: CAWSVLANTEAFF.

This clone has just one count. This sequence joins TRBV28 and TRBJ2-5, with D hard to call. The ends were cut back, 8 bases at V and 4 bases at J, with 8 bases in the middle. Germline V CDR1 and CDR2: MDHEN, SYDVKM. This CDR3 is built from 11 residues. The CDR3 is CASSPRETQYF. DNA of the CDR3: TGTGCCAGCTCCCCTAGAGAGACCCAGTACTTC. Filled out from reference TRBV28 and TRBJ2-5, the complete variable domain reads DVKVTQSSRYLVKRTGEKVFLECVQDMDHENMFWYRQDPGLGLRLIYFSYDVKMKEKGDIPEGYSVSREKKERFSLILESASTNQTSMYLCASSPRETQYFGPGTRLLVL.

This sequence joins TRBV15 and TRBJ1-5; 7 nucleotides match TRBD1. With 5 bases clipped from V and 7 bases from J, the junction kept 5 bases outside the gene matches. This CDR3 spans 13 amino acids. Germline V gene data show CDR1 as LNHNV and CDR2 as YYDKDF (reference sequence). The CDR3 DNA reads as TGTGCCACCAGCGAGGACAGGAACCAGCCCCAGCATTTT. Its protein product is CATSEDRNQPQHF.